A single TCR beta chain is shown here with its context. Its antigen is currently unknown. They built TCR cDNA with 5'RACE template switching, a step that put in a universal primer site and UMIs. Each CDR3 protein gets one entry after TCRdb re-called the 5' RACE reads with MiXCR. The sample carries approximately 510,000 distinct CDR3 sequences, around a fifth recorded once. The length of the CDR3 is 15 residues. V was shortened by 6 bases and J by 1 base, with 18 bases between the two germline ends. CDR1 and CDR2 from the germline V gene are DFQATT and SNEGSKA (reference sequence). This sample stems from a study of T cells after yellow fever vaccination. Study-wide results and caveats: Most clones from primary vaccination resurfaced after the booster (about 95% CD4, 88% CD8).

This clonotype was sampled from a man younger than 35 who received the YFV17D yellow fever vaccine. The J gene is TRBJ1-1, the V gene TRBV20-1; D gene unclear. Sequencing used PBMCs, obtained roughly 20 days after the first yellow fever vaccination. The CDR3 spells CSAARGNGENTEAFF. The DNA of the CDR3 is TGCAGTGCCGCGCGGGGAAATGGTGAGAACACTGAAGCTTTCTTT.